This is a list of T cell receptor beta chains from one sample in a study of blood T cell repertoires in COVID-19. Sequencing was performed with immunoSEQ multiplex PCR; in TCRdb, only in-frame clones are kept and a portion is missing. The sample includes 50,000 to 75,000 clones, more than 85% of them seen just once. The sequencing input was peripheral blood. Receptor source: an older man in a cohort sampled during active COVID-19. Both conserved end residues are part of each CDR3. Fields, in order: J gene, V gene, CDR3 protein.

j_call: TRBJ2-7
v_call: TRBV18
cdr3_aa: CASSPTESYEQYF

j_call: TRBJ2-3
v_call: TRBV11-2
cdr3_aa: CASRGPGSTDTQYF

j_call: TRBJ1-5
v_call: TRBV19
cdr3_aa: CASSMRDNQPQHF

j_call: TRBJ2-1
v_call: TRBV19
cdr3_aa: CASSIGTSGTYNEQFF

j_call: TRBJ1-1
v_call: TRBV19
cdr3_aa: CASRSGGGKPEAFF

j_call: TRBJ2-7
v_call: TRBV18
cdr3_aa: CASSWGVGNYEQYF

j_call: TRBJ2-3
v_call: TRBV5-5
cdr3_aa: CASSFGASEQQTQYF

j_call: TRBJ1-2
v_call: TRBV7-9
cdr3_aa: CASSLEQGYGYTF

j_call: TRBJ2-2
v_call: TRBV30
cdr3_aa: CAWRGTGGTGELFF

j_call: TRBJ1-3
v_call: TRBV28
cdr3_aa: CASRGQGVGNTIYF

j_call: TRBJ2-1
v_call: TRBV6-4
cdr3_aa: CASSDSWRGVYNEQFF

j_call: TRBJ2-5
v_call: TRBV5-1
cdr3_aa: CASSRDSNQETQYF

j_call: TRBJ1-2
v_call: TRBV6-5
cdr3_aa: CASTSEWTGVGYTF

j_call: TRBJ2-5
v_call: TRBV5-6
cdr3_aa: CASSPHRGPPQETQYF

j_call: TRBJ1-4
v_call: TRBV10-1
cdr3_aa: CASSAGEREKLFF

j_call: TRBJ2-7
v_call: TRBV7-9
cdr3_aa: CASIPLGVNEQYF

j_call: TRBJ2-7
v_call: TRBV20-1
cdr3_aa: CSASPRSGTLGGEQYF

j_call: TRBJ2-1
v_call: TRBV7-2
cdr3_aa: CASSQVSGLSYNEQFF

j_call: TRBJ1-2
v_call: TRBV6-6
cdr3_aa: CASSYGGGYTF

j_call: TRBJ1-4
v_call: TRBV3-1/TRBV3-2
cdr3_aa: CASSQGQGSEKLFF

j_call: TRBJ1-1
v_call: TRBV6-4
cdr3_aa: CASSQEGQGTTEAFF

j_call: TRBJ1-1
v_call: TRBV20-1
cdr3_aa: CSARRNTEAFF

j_call: TRBJ1-6
v_call: TRBV30
cdr3_aa: CAWSRGQVYNSPLHF

j_call: TRBJ2-2
v_call: TRBV6-1
cdr3_aa: CASSEERAGVTGELFF

j_call: TRBJ2-7
v_call: TRBV5-4
cdr3_aa: CASSTLAGEAYEQYF

j_call: TRBJ1-1
v_call: TRBV11-2
cdr3_aa: CASSRDRGNEAFF

j_call: TRBJ2-4
v_call: TRBV6-2/TRBV6-3
cdr3_aa: CASSYIGTATAKNIQYF

j_call: TRBJ2-1
v_call: TRBV5-1
cdr3_aa: CASSLLQGAYNEQFF

j_call: TRBJ2-2
v_call: TRBV5-5
cdr3_aa: CASSWTGVGTGELFF

j_call: TRBJ2-7
v_call: TRBV6-6
cdr3_aa: CASRAPGQGLGEQYF